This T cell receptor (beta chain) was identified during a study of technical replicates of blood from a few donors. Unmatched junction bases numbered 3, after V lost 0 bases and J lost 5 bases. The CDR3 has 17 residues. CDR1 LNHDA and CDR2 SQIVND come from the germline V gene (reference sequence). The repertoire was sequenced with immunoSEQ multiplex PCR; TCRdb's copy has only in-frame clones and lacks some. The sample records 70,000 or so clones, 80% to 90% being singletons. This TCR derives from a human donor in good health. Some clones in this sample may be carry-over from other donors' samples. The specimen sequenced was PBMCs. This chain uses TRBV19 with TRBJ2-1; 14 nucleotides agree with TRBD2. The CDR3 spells CASSIEGLAGGHNEQFF. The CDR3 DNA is TGTGCCAGTAGTATAGAAGGACTAGCGGGGGGCCACAATGAGCAGTTCTTC.